The 9 T cell receptor beta chains listed next were all sequenced from one sample in a study of blood T cell repertoires in COVID-19. The assay was immunoSEQ multiplex PCR, and TCRdb's table has in-frame clones only and misses some. The sample comprises 190,000 or so clones, approximately 80% of which are singletons, and roughly 14% rests with the top ten. Sequencing used peripheral blood. The source is a man over 45 who had recovered from COVID-19.

The genes are TRBV5-1 and TRBJ2-1; 10 positions match TRBD2. Germline-derived CDR1 and CDR2 are SGHRS and YFSETQ. The CDR3 consists of 15 residues. The V and J ends lost 3 bases and 8 bases, in that order; junction bases with no gene match: 8. The CDR3 loop is CASSSGLAGVDEQFF. The CDR3 DNA reads TGCGCCAGCAGCTCGGGGCTAGCGGGAGTCGATGAGCAGTTCTTC. Full variable domain (missing parts from reference TRBV5-1 and TRBJ2-1): KAGVTQTPRYLIKTRGQQVTLSCSPISGHRSVSWYQQTPGQGLQFLFEYFSETQRNKGNFPGRFSGRQFSNSRSEMNVSTLELGDSALYLCASSSGLAGVDEQFFGPGTRLTVL.

The chain is built from TRBV19 and TRBJ2-1, with a possible D match to TRBD1 (5 bases). Trimming removed 7 bases at V and 12 bases at J, with 19 bases between. The CDR3 runs 13 residues. Germline values: CDR1 LNHDA, CDR2 SQIVND (reference sequence). CDR3 in DNA: TGTGCCAGTAATAGGGGTGAGGACCAGGCGCAGTTCTTC. Residues: CASNRGEDQAQFF.

The chain joins TRBV7-2 to TRBJ1-5; D gene ambiguous. CDR1 is SGHTA, CDR2 FQGNSA, per germline. The V gene lost 2 bases and the J gene lost 0 bases, with 17 bases spanning the gap. The CDR3 totals 18 residues. This chain's CDR3 is CASSLFGGSGPSNQPQHF. For the CDR3, the DNA is TGTGCCAGCAGCTTATTCGGAGGTTCCGGCCCTAGCAATCAGCCCCAGCATTTT. The entire variable domain, with the rest obtained from reference TRBV7-2 and TRBJ1-5, is as follows: GAGVSQSPSNKVTEKGKDVELRCDPISGHTALYWYRQSLGQGLEFLIYFQGNSAPDKSGLPSDRFSAERTGGSVSTLTIQRTQQEDSAVYLCASSLFGGSGPSNQPQHFGDGTRLSIL.

This clone has more than one count but fewer than ten. V and J are TRBV15 and TRBJ1-2, with unresolved D. Germline V CDR1 and CDR2: LNHNV, YYDKDF (reference sequence). This CDR3 spans 14 amino acids. Deletions cut 1 base from V and 4 bases from J, with 10 bases between. This chain's CDR3 is CATSRGLQLYGYTF. The CDR3 DNA sequence: TGTGCCACCAGCAGAGGTTTACAGCTCTATGGCTACACCTTC.

The gene calls are TRBV19 and TRBJ2-5; tentatively, D is TRBD1 (5 bases). The CDR3 has 16 amino acids. Germline lookup yields CDR1 LNHDA and CDR2 SQIVND (reference sequence). The V and J ends lost 0 bases and 5 bases respectively, with 16 bases between them. CDR3: CASSIDRGGISETQYF. In DNA, the CDR3 is TGTGCCAGTAGTATAGATAGGGGTGGTATTTCGGAGACCCAGTACTTC. Variable domain in full (rest from reference TRBV19 and TRBJ2-5): DGGITQSPKYLFRKEGQNVTLSCEQNLNHDAMYWYRQDPGQGLRLIYYSQIVNDFQKGDIAEGYSVSREKKESFPLTVTSAQKNPTAFYLCASSIDRGGISETQYFGPGTRLLVL.

A single count supports this clone. This sequence joins TRBV10-3 and TRBJ2-1, with TRBD2 identical over 8 bases. The V segment lost 5 bases and the J segment 2 bases; nucleotides outside the gene matches: 8. Germline CDR1 ENHRY, CDR2 SYGVKD. This CDR3 contains 16 residues. The CDR3 region is CAISQGGREAYNEQFF. CDR3 DNA sequence: TGTGCCATCAGTCAAGGGGGGCGGGAGGCCTACAATGAGCAGTTCTTC.

The gene calls are TRBV4-2 and TRBJ2-6, with no clear D. Germline loops: CDR1 LGHNA, CDR2 YNFKEQ. This CDR3 contains 14 residues. V lost 4 bases, J lost 4 bases, and 8 bases lay in between. As DNA, the CDR3 is TGTGCCAGCAGCCCACAACCCGGGGCCAACGTCCTGACTTTC. It specifies CASSPQPGANVLTF.

This clone was observed a few times. The chain combines TRBV10-1 with TRBJ2-7, with a tentative D call TRBD2 (6 bases). V shed 4 bases and J shed 5 bases, with 12 bases lying between them. Germline values: CDR1 WNHNN, CDR2 SYGVQD (reference sequence). The CDR3 loop spans 13 amino acids. This CDR3 reads CASSGEDRDEQYF. In nucleotides, the CDR3 is TGCGCCAGCAGTGGGGAGGATAGAGACGAGCAGTACTTC.

This clone came up once. This CDR3 is CASSPRTGGFGELFF. CDR3 in DNA: TGTGCCAGCAGCCCCAGGACAGGGGGATTCGGGGAGCTGTTTTTT. This chain joins TRBV7-9 and TRBJ2-2; TRBD1 matches 10 bases. CDR3 size: 15 residues. Germline CDR1 is SEHNR and CDR2 is FQNEAQ (reference sequence). The V and J ends lost 5 bases and 7 bases, in that order; junction bases with no gene match: 7.